This T cell receptor beta chain was sequenced in a study of cytomegalovirus exposure and HLA in healthy donors. Study in general: An early release of data contained tens of millions of unique TCRs, which came from HLA-typed donors. Study-wide results and caveats: In a later analysis, TCR association rates varied by HLA locus: DRB1 most, HLA-C fewest. Overall, under 200 TCR beta chains were annotated as cytomegalovirus-associated. Earlier analysis found most TCR beta V segments productive about 90% or about 30% of the time.

On this clone itself: Its antigen is unidentified.

Primers for the PCR totalled 60 Vbeta and 13 Jbeta. Data came from immunoSEQ multiplex PCR; TCRdb stores just in-frame clones and leaves some out. Of 150,000 to 200,000 clones detected, about 85% appear once; the ten largest clones hold about 1.4%. Trimming took 6 bases from V and 10 from J; bases not matched to a gene: 14. The CDR3 extends over 15 amino acids. From germline, CDR1 is SGHAT and CDR2 FQNNGV. Sequenced sample: PBMCs. The receptor's source is a woman in her 50s in good health and CMV-seronegative. V is TRBV11-2 and J is TRBJ1-5; the match to TRBD1 covers 8 bases. The chain's CDR3 is CASRDGTGPGSPQHF. DNA for the CDR3: TGTGCCAGCAGGGACGGGACAGGCCCAGGGTCTCCCCAGCATTTT.